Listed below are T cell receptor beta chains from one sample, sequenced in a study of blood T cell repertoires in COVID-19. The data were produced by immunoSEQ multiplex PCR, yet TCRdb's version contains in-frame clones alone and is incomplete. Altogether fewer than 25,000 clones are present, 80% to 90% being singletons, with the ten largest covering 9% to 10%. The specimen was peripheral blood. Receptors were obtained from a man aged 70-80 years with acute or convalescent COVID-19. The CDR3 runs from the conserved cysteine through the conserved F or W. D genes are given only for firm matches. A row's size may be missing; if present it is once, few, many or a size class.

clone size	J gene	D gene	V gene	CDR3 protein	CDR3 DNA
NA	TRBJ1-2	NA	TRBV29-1	CSVKGAGGYTF	TGCAGCGTTAAAGGGGCGGGCGGCTACACCTTC
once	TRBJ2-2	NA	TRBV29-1	CSVDLRGTGELFF	TGCAGCGTTGACCTCAGGGGCACCGGGGAGCTGTTTTTT
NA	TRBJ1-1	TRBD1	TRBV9	CASRPGGQFNTEAFF	TGTGCCAGCAGGCCAGGGGGGCAGTTCAACACTGAAGCTTTCTTT
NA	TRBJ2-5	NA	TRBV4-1	CASSQAGGVEINPPETQYF	TGCGCCAGCAGCCAAGCTGGGGGCGTGGAGATAAACCCCCCGGAGACCCAGTACTTC
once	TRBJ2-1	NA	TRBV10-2	CASSESIQSTNYNEQFF	TGCGCCAGCAGTGAGTCGATCCAGTCGACAAACTACAATGAGCAGTTCTTC
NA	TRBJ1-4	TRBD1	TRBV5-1	CASSNGQATNEKLFF	TGCGCCAGCAGTAATGGACAGGCTACTAATGAAAAACTGTTTTTT
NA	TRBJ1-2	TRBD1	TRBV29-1	CSVVAPGGYGYTF	TGCAGCGTTGTAGCTCCAGGGGGATATGGCTACACCTTC
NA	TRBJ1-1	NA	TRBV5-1	CASSPGTYELNTEAFF	TGCGCCAGCAGCCCTGGGACATACGAACTTAACACTGAAGCTTTCTTT
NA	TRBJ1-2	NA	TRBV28	CASSNGAGNYGYTF	TGTGCCAGCAGTAATGGGGCAGGGAACTATGGCTACACCTTC
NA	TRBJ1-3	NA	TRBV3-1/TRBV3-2	CASSPYAGNTIYF	TGTGCCAGCAGCCCCTACGCGGGAAACACCATATATTTT
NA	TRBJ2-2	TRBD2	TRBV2	CASTRGSLAGNTGELFF	TGTGCCAGCACCCGAGGGTCGCTAGCGGGAAACACCGGGGAGCTGTTTTTT
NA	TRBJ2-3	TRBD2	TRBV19	CASSIGLAGVADTQYF	TGTGCCAGTAGTATTGGGCTAGCGGGAGTAGCAGATACGCAGTATTTT
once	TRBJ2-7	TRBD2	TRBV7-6	CASSLAASSGIFEQYF	TGTGCCAGCAGCTTAGCGGCGTCTAGCGGGATCTTCGAGCAGTACTTC
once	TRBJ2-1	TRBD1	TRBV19	CASSLGQDEQFF	TGTGCCAGTAGTCTAGGACAGGACGAGCAGTTCTTC
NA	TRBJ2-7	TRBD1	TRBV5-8	CASRKTGGYEQYF	TGTGCCAGCAGAAAGACAGGGGGCTACGAGCAGTACTTC
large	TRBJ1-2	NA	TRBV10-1	CASSDTTEYGYTF	TGCGCCAGCAGTGATACCACAGAGTATGGCTACACCTTC
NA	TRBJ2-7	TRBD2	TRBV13	CASSPRGGRISSYEQYF	TGTGCCAGCAGCCCCCGGGGGGGACGCATAAGCTCCTACGAGCAGTACTTC
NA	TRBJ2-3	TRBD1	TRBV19	CASSDRGVTDTQYF	TGTGCCAGTAGCGACAGGGGAGTCACAGATACGCAGTATTTT
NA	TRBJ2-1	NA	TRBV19	CASSSLAPNEQFF	TGTGCCAGTAGTAGCCTAGCCCCCAATGAGCAGTTCTTC
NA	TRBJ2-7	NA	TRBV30	CAWNQGLYEQYF	TGTGCCTGGAACCAGGGTCTCTACGAGCAGTACTTC
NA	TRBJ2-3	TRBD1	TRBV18	CASSLRTGTDTQYF	TGTGCCAGCTCTCTGAGGACAGGGACAGATACGCAGTATTTT
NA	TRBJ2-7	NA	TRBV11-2	CASSLDKASFYEQYF	TGTGCCAGCAGCTTAGATAAAGCTAGTTTCTACGAGCAGTACTTC
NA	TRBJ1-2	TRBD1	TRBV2	CASSEGQGNYGYTF	TGTGCCAGCAGTGAAGGACAGGGAAACTATGGCTACACCTTC
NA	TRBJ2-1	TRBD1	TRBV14	CASSRGLGTVSRNEQFF	TGTGCCAGCAGCCGTGGTTTAGGGACAGTATCCCGCAATGAGCAGTTCTTC
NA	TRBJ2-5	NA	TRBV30	CAWSVQGGIQETQYF	TGTGCCTGGAGTGTACAAGGGGGAATCCAAGAGACCCAGTACTTC
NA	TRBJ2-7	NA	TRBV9	CASSVEVGGYEQYF	TGTGCCAGCAGCGTAGAGGTGGGAGGTTATGAGCAGTACTTC
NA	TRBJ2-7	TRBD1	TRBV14	CASSPGTGFSYEQYF	TGTGCCAGCAGCCCCGGGACAGGATTCTCCTACGAGCAGTACTTC
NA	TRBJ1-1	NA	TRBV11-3	CASSLDGGRNTEAFF	TGTGCCAGCAGCTTAGACGGGGGGCGGAACACTGAAGCTTTCTTT
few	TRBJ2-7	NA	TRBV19	CASSLRLSSYEQYF	TGTGCCAGTAGTCTACGCCTGAGCTCCTACGAGCAGTACTTC
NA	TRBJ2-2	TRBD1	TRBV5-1	CASRSGQGRTGELFF	TGCGCCAGCAGGTCGGGACAGGGGAGGACCGGGGAGCTGTTTTTT
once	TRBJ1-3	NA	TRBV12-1	CASSPDRASGNTIYF	TGTGCCAGCAGCCCCGACAGGGCCTCTGGAAACACCATATATTTT
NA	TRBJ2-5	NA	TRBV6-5	CASSYGAAQETQYF	TGTGCCAGCAGTTACGGGGCGGCACAAGAGACCCAGTACTTC